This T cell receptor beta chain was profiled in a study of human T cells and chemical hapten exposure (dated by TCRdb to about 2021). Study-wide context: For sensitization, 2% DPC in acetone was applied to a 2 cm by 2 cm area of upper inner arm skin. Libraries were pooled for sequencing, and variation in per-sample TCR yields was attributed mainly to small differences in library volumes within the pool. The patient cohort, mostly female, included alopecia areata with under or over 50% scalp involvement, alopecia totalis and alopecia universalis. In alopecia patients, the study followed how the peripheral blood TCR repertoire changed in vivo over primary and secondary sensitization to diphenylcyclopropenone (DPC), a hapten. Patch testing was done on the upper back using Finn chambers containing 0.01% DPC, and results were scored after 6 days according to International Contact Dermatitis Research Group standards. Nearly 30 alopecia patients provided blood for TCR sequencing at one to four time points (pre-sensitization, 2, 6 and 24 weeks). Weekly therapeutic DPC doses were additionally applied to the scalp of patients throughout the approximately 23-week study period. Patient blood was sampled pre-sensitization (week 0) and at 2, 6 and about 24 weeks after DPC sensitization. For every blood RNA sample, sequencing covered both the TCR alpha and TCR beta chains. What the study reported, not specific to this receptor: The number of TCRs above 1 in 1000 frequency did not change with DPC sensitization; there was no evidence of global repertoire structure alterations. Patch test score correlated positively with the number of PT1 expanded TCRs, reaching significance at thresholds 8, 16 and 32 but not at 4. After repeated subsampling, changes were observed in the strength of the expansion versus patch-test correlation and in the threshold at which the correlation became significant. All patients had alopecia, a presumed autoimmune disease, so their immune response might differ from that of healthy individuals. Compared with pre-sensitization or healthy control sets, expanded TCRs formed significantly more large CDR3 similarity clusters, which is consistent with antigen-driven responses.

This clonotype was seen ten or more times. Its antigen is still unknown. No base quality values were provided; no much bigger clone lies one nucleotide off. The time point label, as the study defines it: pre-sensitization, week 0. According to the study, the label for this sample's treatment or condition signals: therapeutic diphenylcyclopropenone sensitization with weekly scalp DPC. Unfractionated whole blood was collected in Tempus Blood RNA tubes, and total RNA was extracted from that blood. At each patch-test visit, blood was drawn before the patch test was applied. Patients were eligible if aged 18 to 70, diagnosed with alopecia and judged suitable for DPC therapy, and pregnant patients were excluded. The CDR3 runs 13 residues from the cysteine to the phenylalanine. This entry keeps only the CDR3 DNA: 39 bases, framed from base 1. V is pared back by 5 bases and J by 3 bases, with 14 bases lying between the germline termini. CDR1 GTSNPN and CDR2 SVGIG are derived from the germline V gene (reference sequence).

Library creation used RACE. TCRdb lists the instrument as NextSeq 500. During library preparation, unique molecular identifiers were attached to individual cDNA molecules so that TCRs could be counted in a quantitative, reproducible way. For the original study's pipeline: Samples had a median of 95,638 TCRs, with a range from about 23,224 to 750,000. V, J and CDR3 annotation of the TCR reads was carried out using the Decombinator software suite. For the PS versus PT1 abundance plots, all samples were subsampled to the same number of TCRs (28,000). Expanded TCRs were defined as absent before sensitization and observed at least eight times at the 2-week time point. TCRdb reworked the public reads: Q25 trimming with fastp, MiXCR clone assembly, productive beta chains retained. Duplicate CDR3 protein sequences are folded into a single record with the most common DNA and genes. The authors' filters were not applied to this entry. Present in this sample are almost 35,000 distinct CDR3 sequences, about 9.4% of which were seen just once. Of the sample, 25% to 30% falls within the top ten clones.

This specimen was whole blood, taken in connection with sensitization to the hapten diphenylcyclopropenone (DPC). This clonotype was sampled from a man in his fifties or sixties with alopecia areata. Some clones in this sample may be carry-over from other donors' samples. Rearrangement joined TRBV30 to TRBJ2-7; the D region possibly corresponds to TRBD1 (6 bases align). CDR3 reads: CAWRLRDNYEQYF. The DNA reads TGTGCCTGGCGACTCCGGGACAACTACGAGCAGTACTTC.